The rows below give T cell receptor beta chains drawn from one sample of a study of shared clonotypes between healthy human individuals. Assay: immunoSEQ multiplex PCR; the TCRdb copy retains only in-frame clones and omits some. Of a few million clones detected, around 93% appear once; the ten largest clones hold around 0.4%. Sequencing was done on a sample of naive CD4+ T cells from PBMCs. These receptors all come from a man aged 18 to 29 in good health. Some clones in this sample may be carry-over from other donors' samples. CDR3s include the opening cysteine and the closing phenylalanine or tryptophan. The order of the fields is D gene, J gene, clone size, V gene, CDR3 DNA, CDR3 protein. D genes are given only for firm matches. Clone sizes are given selectively: once, few, many, or a class where the clone is expanded.

NA TRBJ2-5 once TRBV7-2 TGTGCCAGCAGCTTAGCGCTTAATAGATATCCGTACTTC CASSLALNRYPYF
TRBD2 TRBJ2-7 NA TRBV28 TGTGCCAGCGGATACGGGGGGAGCTCCTACGAGCAGTACTTC CASGYGGSSYEQYF
NA TRBJ1-4 NA TRBV29-1 TGCAGCGCGTACGGGACGCTCGATGAAAAACTGTTTTTT CSAYGTLDEKLFF
NA TRBJ2-7 NA TRBV7-3 TGTGCCAGCAGCTTAAATCCTGGTACCTACGAGCAGTACTTC CASSLNPGTYEQYF
NA TRBJ2-7 NA TRBV28 TGTGCCAGCAGTCCCAACATACTAGGATCGAGCTCCTACGAGCAGTACTTC CASSPNILGSSSYEQYF
NA TRBJ2-7 NA TRBV2 TGTGCCAGCGCCTGGGGGGGCGCAAACTACGAGCAGTACTTC CASAWGGANYEQYF
NA TRBJ1-5 NA TRBV4-1 TGCGCCAGCAGCCAACAGGGGTTGAGCAATCAGCCCCAGCATTTT CASSQQGLSNQPQHF
TRBD2 TRBJ2-3 NA TRBV19 TGTGCCAGTTCGGGCGGGAGGTACACAGATACGCAGTATTTT CASSGGRYTDTQYF
NA TRBJ1-5 NA TRBV27 TGTGCCAGCAGTCTTAGAGGGGGCAATCAGCCCCAGCATTTT CASSLRGGNQPQHF
NA TRBJ2-7 NA TRBV29-1 TGCAGCGTTGAACTCGCGGAGAACTACGAGCAGTACTTC CSVELAENYEQYF
NA TRBJ2-6 NA TRBV15 TGTGCCACCAGAAAAACAGGGACCTTTAGCTCTGGGGCCAACGTCCTGACTTTC CATRKTGTFSSGANVLTF
NA TRBJ2-1 NA TRBV27 TGTGCCAGCCACAAGTACTACAATGAGCAGTTCTTC CASHKYYNEQFF
TRBD2 TRBJ2-3 NA TRBV15 TGTGCCACCAGCCTAGCGGGAGGGGGGGCAGATACGCAGTATTTT CATSLAGGGADTQYF
TRBD1 TRBJ1-2 NA TRBV7-2 TGTGCCAGCAGTCCTTCCACCCGACAGGGGGCTGACTATGGCTACACCTTC CASSPSTRQGADYGYTF
NA TRBJ2-1 NA TRBV7-2 TGTGCCAGCAGCTTCACCGGGGTTTACAATGAGCAGTTCTTC CASSFTGVYNEQFF
NA TRBJ1-5 NA TRBV7-8 TGTGCCAGCAGCTCCACTCCCTTGGAGCCCCAGCATTTT CASSSTPLEPQHF
TRBD1 TRBJ2-1 NA TRBV7-3 TGTGCCAGCAGCTCCGGGACAGGGGGCTTAGAGCAGTTCTTC CASSSGTGGLEQFF
TRBD1 TRBJ2-2 NA TRBV4-2 TGTGCCAGCAGCCAAGGTACAGGGGTCTCTCACACCGGGGAGCTGTTTTTT CASSQGTGVSHTGELFF
NA TRBJ1-1 NA TRBV5-4 TGTGCCAGCAGCTCCGGGACGAGGAACACTGAAGCTTTCTTT CASSSGTRNTEAFF
TRBD1 TRBJ2-7 NA TRBV7-6 TGTGCCAGCAGCTTAGCCGGCCGGGACAGCTACGAGCAGTACTTC CASSLAGRDSYEQYF
NA TRBJ1-4 NA TRBV5-1 TGCGCCAGCAGCTTGGAAGGGTTGGAGGAAAAACTGTTTTTT CASSLEGLEEKLFF
TRBD2 TRBJ2-1 NA TRBV19 TGTGCCAGTAGGGAAGTCGGACTAGCTGATTACAATGAGCAGTTCTTC CASREVGLADYNEQFF
NA TRBJ2-5 NA TRBV29-1 TGCAGCGTTGGGGTTGGGGTTGTGGAGACCCAGTACTTC CSVGVGVVETQYF
TRBD1 TRBJ1-5 NA TRBV19 TGTGCCAGTAGTATGACAGGGTGGCTGGGCAATCAGCCCCAGCATTTT CASSMTGWLGNQPQHF
NA TRBJ1-5 once TRBV15 TGTGCCACCAGCAAGGAGTACACCTCGGGCAATCAGCCCCAGCATTTT CATSKEYTSGNQPQHF
TRBD2 TRBJ2-5 NA TRBV29-1 TGCAGCGTACTCACTAGCGGGATATTCCAAGAGACCCAGTACTTC CSVLTSGIFQETQYF
TRBD1 TRBJ1-2 NA TRBV6-5 TGTGCCAGCAGAAGGGACAGTAACTATGGCTACACCTTC CASRRDSNYGYTF
NA TRBJ1-5 NA TRBV14 TGTGCCAGCAGCCTAGGACATCTATGGGATCAGCCCCAGCATTTT CASSLGHLWDQPQHF